This TCR beta chain was found in a study of blood T cell repertoires in COVID-19 (dated by TCRdb to the early 2020s). Concerning the study at large: The collaborator samples originated in the United States, Italy and Spain and spanned the acute and convalescent phases of COVID-19. A de-identified subject ID, COVID-19 status, age in years and sex were almost always included in the sample metadata. The samples were drawn from two sources: the first 160 participants of the ongoing ImmuneRACE study, and 1,200 or so subjects contributed by 6 global collaborators. HLA class I and class II types, where available, came from metadata supplied by the sample provider rather than from assay-based typing. The prospective study material was composed of cDNA or gDNA derived from T cells, B-cell-depleted T cells, or PBMCs. Subjects who had been exposed to COVID-19, were actively infected with it, or had recovered from it provided the deeply sampled blood TCRbeta repertoires that made up the dataset. The repertoires were made available in a free public database intended to serve as a resource for research on the immune response to SARS-CoV-2.

CDR1 and CDR2, per the germline V gene (reference sequence), are LGHDT and YNNKEL. V lost 3 bases and J lost 7 bases, and the count of bases not matched to a germline gene is 6. The CDR3 runs 15 residues from the cysteine to the phenylalanine. Of all the DNA, just the CDR3 is kept, 45 bases in frame from base 1. Beyond this particular receptor, the publication reports: How much clinical and demographic metadata was included differed by source and by participant, and the metadata was provided uncurated.

Concerning this clone itself: Its antigen is not yet known. The sample holds no much larger clone one base away, and base qualities are not on file.

The collaborating institutions used their own protocols to collect whole blood in K2EDTA tubes. For TCRbeta analysis, collaborators shipped samples as frozen whole blood, isolated PBMCs, or DNA extracted from either of those sample types. TCRbeta CDR3 regions were amplified from genomic DNA using the immunoSEQ Assay, a bias-controlled multiplex PCR. In the source study's methods: Nucleated cell counts per sample were estimated from amplification of reference gene primers within the assay. To quantify the absolute abundance of each unique TCRbeta CDR3 rearrangement, sequence reads were collapsed and filtered. For each sample, productive Simpson clonality was calculated as the square root of Simpson's diversity index over productive rearrangements. TCRdb stores this immuneACCESS table with in-frame sequences only. Part of the clones is absent; in the studies checked, under half of the shortfall reflects unresolved V genes, and no reason is known for the rest. That table is the source of V, J and clone size, and D and trimming were worked out from the DNA. For this sample there are under 200,000 clones; approximately 87% appear just once. In total, the top ten clones hold 3.7% of the sample.

This sequence originates from a man aged 18 to 29 with active or convalescent COVID-19. The receptor chain draws on TRBV3-1 (or the pseudogene TRBV3-2) and TRBJ2-2; the junction holds 9 bases that match TRBD1. Sequenced: peripheral blood. The CDR3 region has the sequence CASSQRGQGIGELFF. The DNA reads as follows: TGTGCCAGCAGCCAGAGGGGACAGGGTATCGGGGAGCTGTTTTTT.